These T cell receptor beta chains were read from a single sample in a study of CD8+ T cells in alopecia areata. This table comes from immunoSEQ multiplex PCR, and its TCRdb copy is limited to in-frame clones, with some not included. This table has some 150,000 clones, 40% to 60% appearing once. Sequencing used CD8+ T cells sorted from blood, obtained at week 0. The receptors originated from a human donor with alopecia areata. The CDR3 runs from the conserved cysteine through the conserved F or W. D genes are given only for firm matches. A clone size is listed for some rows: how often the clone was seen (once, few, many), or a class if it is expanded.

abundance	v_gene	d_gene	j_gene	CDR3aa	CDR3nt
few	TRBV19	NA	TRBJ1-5	CASRSTEDPYNQPQHF	TGTGCCAGTAGATCGACAGAAGACCCATACAATCAGCCCCAGCATTTT
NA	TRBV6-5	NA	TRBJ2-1	CASSTNPYNEQFF	TGTGCCAGCAGCACCAATCCCTACAATGAGCAGTTCTTC
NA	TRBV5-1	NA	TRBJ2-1	CASSLAGLMNEQFF	TGCGCCAGCAGCTTGGCGGGCCTAATGAATGAGCAGTTCTTC
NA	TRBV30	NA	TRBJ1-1	CAWRGTGRGTEAFF	TGTGCCTGGAGGGGTACAGGGAGAGGGACTGAAGCTTTCTTT
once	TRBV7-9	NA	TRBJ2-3	CASSLTLGSTDTQYF	TGTGCCAGCAGCTTAACCCTAGGTAGCACAGATACGCAGTATTTT
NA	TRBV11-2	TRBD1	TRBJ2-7	CASSMDRGRYEQYF	TGTGCCAGCAGCATGGACAGGGGGCGGTACGAGCAGTACTTC
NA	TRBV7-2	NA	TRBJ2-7	CASSLELGRNYEQYF	TGTGCCAGCAGCTTAGAGTTGGGACGGAACTACGAGCAGTACTTC
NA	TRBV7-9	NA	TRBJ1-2	CASSSGHVEGYGYTF	TGTGCCAGCAGCTCGGGACATGTGGAGGGTTATGGCTACACCTTC
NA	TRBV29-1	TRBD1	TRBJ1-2	CSVRQGTDGYTF	TGCAGCGTCCGACAGGGAACTGATGGCTACACCTTC
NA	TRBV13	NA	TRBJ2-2	CASSPRSAYNTGELFF	TGTGCCAGCAGCCCCCGGAGCGCTTACAACACCGGGGAGCTGTTTTTT
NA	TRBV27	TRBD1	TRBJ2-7	CASRQGAREQYF	TGTGCCAGCAGACAGGGGGCGCGGGAGCAGTACTTC
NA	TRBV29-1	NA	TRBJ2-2	CSVVRTGELFF	TGCAGCGTTGTTCGGACCGGGGAGCTGTTTTTT
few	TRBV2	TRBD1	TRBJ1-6	CASSGQGENSPLHF	TGTGCCAGCAGCGGACAGGGGGAAAATTCACCCCTCCACTTT
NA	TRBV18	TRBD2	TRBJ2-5	CASSLRLAGESRQETQYF	TGTGCCAGCTCACTAAGACTAGCGGGGGAATCTCGCCAAGAGACCCAGTACTTC
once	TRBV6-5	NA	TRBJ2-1	CASTPAGASNEQFF	TGTGCCAGCACCCCCGCGGGGGCAAGCAATGAGCAGTTCTTC
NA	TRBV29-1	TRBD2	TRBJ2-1	CSGSTSGAEQFF	TGCAGCGGATCAACGAGCGGGGCTGAGCAGTTCTTC
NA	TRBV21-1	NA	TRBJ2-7	CASTLKSSGGPLESYEQYF	TGTGCCAGCACCTTAAAGTCTAGCGGGGGCCCGCTCGAATCCTACGAGCAGTACTTC
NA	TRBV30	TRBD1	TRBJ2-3	CAWSDLLGQGTDTQYF	TGTGCCTGGAGTGACCTCCTAGGACAGGGCACAGATACGCAGTATTTT
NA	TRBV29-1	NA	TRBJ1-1	CSARGGGSNTEAFF	TGCAGCGCAAGGGGGGGAGGTTCTAACACTGAAGCTTTCTTT
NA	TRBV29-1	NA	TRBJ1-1	CSVRLPGAEAFF	TGCAGCGTTCGCCTACCGGGGGCTGAAGCTTTCTTT
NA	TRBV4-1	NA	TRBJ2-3	CASSHGYPVATSTDTQYF	TGCGCCAGCAGCCACGGGTATCCGGTGGCCACTAGCACAGATACGCAGTATTTT
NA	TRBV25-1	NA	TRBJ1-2	CASSDRGVRYGYTF	TGTGCCAGCAGTGATCGGGGGGTGAGATATGGCTACACCTTC
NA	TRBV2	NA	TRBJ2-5	CATNTGSETQYF	TGTGCCACCAACACAGGGAGTGAGACCCAGTACTTC
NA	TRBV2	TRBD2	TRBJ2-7	CASSTGTTSYEQYF	TGTGCCAGCAGTACCGGGACTACGTCCTACGAGCAGTACTTC
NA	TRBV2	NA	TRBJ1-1	CASSPDSTEAFF	TGTGCCAGCAGTCCGGACAGCACCGAAGCTTTCTTT
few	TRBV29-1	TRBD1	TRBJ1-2	CSVSDRADGYTF	TGCAGCGTTTCGGACAGGGCGGATGGCTACACCTTC
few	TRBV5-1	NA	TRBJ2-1	CASSLEARSSYNEQFF	TGCGCCAGCAGCTTGGAAGCTAGAAGCTCCTACAATGAGCAGTTCTTC